The T cell receptor (beta chain) described here comes from a study of neurological immune-mediated disorders. This clonotype occurred many times. What it recognizes is unknown. V gave up 1 base and J gave up 5 bases, with 9 bases separating them. Germline V gene data show CDR1 as DFQATT and CDR2 as SNEGSKA (reference sequence). CDR3 length equals 13 residues. Synthesis of cDNA used 5'RACE (with 10-nucleotide random UMIs). TCRdb passed the 5' RACE reads through MiXCR, listing each CDR3 protein once. The sample contains 80,000 or so distinct CDR3 sequences, around 9.9% of which appear only once. Broader study findings: The study found the most TCR clonal expansion in HTLV-1-associated myelopathy and the least in multiple sclerosis, below healthy controls.

The chain has TRBV20-1 and TRBJ2-1; D gene uncertain. This receptor was obtained from a man aged 50 to 60 in good health. The specimen was PBMCs. The CDR3 DNA sequence: TGCAGTGCTAGAGCTGGTAACAACAATGAGCAGTTCTTC. Translation: CSARAGNNNEQFF.